In its sample, the clone carrying this T cell receptor (beta chain) ranks as medium-sized. Germline loops: CDR1 SEHNR, CDR2 FQNEAQ (reference sequence). This CDR3 has 15 residues. J was trimmed by 5 bases and V by 3 bases; bases with no gene match: 1. The data originate from a study of tumor-infiltrating lymphocytes in oesophageal squamous cell carcinoma. TCRdb passed the PCR reads through MiXCR, listing each CDR3 protein once. The sample lists about 6,000 distinct CDR3 sequences, about 14% occurring once. Sequenced sample: esophageal tumor tissue. The receptor was isolated from a male donor with esophageal squamous cell carcinoma. This chain uses TRBV7-9 with TRBJ2-3; 14 bases align to TRBD2. CDR3 residues: CASSFGTSGGDTQYF. CDR3 coding DNA: TGTGCCAGCAGCTTTGGGACTAGCGGGGGAGATACGCAGTATTTT.